This T cell receptor beta chain came from a study of blood T cell repertoires in COVID-19. Overall study context: Collection of acute and convalescent COVID-19 samples took place in the United States, Italy and Spain. Sample material is recorded as cDNA or gDNA derived from T cells, B-cell-depleted T cells, or PBMCs.

Germline assignment: CDR1 MGHRA and CDR2 YSYEKL. The V end lost 2 bases, the J end lost 5 bases, and 13 bases lay between the germline ends. The length of the CDR3 is 15 residues. Authors' data handling: Reference gene primers were amplified, and this amplification served to estimate nucleated cell counts. Assay used: immunoSEQ multiplex PCR; TCRdb lists only in-frame clones, some missing. Clone size and V and J calls were adopted from that table, with D and trimming inferred from the DNA. The top ten hold roughly 11% of the sample, which has about 170,000 clones, approximately 83% seen once. Sequencing was carried out using peripheral blood. This TCR derives from a man aged 65 to 85 with active or convalescent COVID-19. The gene calls are TRBV4-1 and TRBJ1-5, with unresolved D. The CDR3 DNA follows: TGCGCCAGCAGCCAATCCTTCCGGGGTCATCAGCCCCAGCATTTT. Translation: CASSQSFRGHQPQHF.